Following are 19 T cell receptor beta chains from one sample sequenced in a study of blood T cell repertoires in COVID-19. The data were produced by immunoSEQ multiplex PCR, yet TCRdb's version contains in-frame clones alone and is incomplete. The sample yields 220,000 or so clones, more than 75% seen once. Sequenced sample: peripheral blood. These receptors all stem from a middle-aged man who had recovered from COVID-19.

This chain connects TRBV7-9 to TRBJ2-7; D perhaps matches TRBD2 (6 bases). Trimming took 6 bases from V and 3 from J, leaving 12 bases between them. This CDR3 region has 13 residues. CDR1 is SEHNR, CDR2 FQNEAQ, per germline (reference sequence). Here the CDR3 reads CASRPQGGYEQYF. For the CDR3, the DNA is TGTGCCAGCAGGCCCCAGGGAGGCTACGAGCAGTACTTC. Complete variable domain (other parts from reference TRBV7-9 and TRBJ2-7): DTGVSQNPRHKITKRGQNVTFRCDPISEHNRLYWYRQTLGQGPEFLTYFQNEAQLEKSRLLSDRFSAERPKGSFSTLEIQRTEQGDSAMYLCASRPQGGYEQYFGPGTRLTVT.

The chain joins TRBV19 to TRBJ1-4; TRBD1 is a possible D gene (5 bases). Germline CDR1 is LNHDA and CDR2 is SQIVND (reference sequence). The V end lost 7 bases, the J end lost 0 bases, and 12 bases lay between the germline ends. The length of the CDR3 is 15 residues. Written as DNA, the CDR3 is TGTGCCAGTAAAGACGGGGGGGCAACTAATGAAAAACTGTTTTTT. This sequence encodes CASKDGGATNEKLFF. Looking up the rest from reference TRBV19 and TRBJ1-4 gives the full variable domain: DGGITQSPKYLFRKEGQNVTLSCEQNLNHDAMYWYRQDPGQGLRLIYYSQIVNDFQKGDIAEGYSVSREKKESFPLTVTSAQKNPTAFYLCASKDGGATNEKLFFGSGTQLSVL.

A remark on this clone: A junction end diverges from the germline sequence, so it may reflect a read error. The chain employs TRBV2 and TRBJ1-2; no firm D call. From germline, CDR1 is SNHLY and CDR2 FYNNEI. The CDR3 is made up of 13 amino acids. The CDR3 sequence: CASSEAAPIRENF. The CDR3 DNA reads TGTGCCAGCAGTGAAGCGGCTCCTATCCGGGAAAACTTC.

This chain uses TRBV30 with TRBJ1-2, with D possibly TRBD1 on 5 matching bases. Germline V gene lookup returns CDR1 GTSNPN and CDR2 SVGIG (reference sequence). The V end was cut by 3 bases, the J end by 1 base, with 6 bases between. There are 12 residues in the CDR3. The DNA for the CDR3 is TGTGCCTGGAGCGGGGGTAACTATGGCTACACCTTC. This sequence encodes CAWSGGNYGYTF.

The chain is built from TRBV5-1 and TRBJ2-3, with TRBD2 as a possible D gene (5 bases). The V gene lost 0 bases and the J gene lost 4 bases, with 9 bases spanning the gap. The CDR3 spans 14 residues. Germline-derived CDR1 and CDR2 are SGHRS and YFSETQ. The CDR3 coding sequence is TGCGCCAGCAGCTTGGAAGCGGTCGCAGATACGCAGTATTTT. Translated: CASSLEAVADTQYF.

The rearrangement links TRBV18 to TRBJ2-7, with 9 bases that match TRBD1. CDR1 KGHSH and CDR2 LQKENI come from the germline V gene. CDR3 length: 14 amino acids. With 6 bases clipped from V and 3 bases from J, the junction kept 6 bases outside the gene matches. The CDR3 loop reads CASSPRGQGYEQYF. The CDR3 DNA is TGTGCCAGCTCGCCGAGGGGACAGGGCTACGAGCAGTACTTC. The variable domain in full, completed from reference TRBV18 and TRBJ2-7, reads NAGVMQNPRHLVRRRGQEARLRCSPMKGHSHVYWYRQLPEEGLKFMVYLQKENIIDESGMPKERFSAEFPKEGPSILRIQQVVRGDSAAYFCASSPRGQGYEQYFGPGTRLTVT.

V gene TRBV5-5 combines with J gene TRBJ2-5, with TRBD2 identical over 7 bases. Germline lookup yields CDR1 SGHKS and CDR2 YYEKEE (reference sequence). Trimming cost V 2 bases and J 3 bases; bases outside gene matches: 10. CDR3 length: 16 amino acids. The CDR3 DNA sequence: TGTGCCAGCAGCTTTAGAGCGGGACCCACAGAAGAGACCCAGTACTTC. It encodes CASSFRAGPTEETQYF.

This sequence joins TRBV5-1 and TRBJ2-5; 7 bases match TRBD1. CDR3 length equals 14 residues. The germline CDR1 and CDR2 sequences are SGHRS and YFSETQ. With V trimmed by 3 bases and J by 5 bases, 7 bases remained unmatched. CDR3 protein: CASSYGTAGETQYF. The CDR3 DNA is TGCGCCAGCAGCTACGGGACAGCAGGGGAGACCCAGTACTTC.

V is TRBV7-8 and J is TRBJ2-7, with 9 bases fitting TRBD2. Germline assignment: CDR1 SGHVS and CDR2 FQNEAQ. V lost 5 bases, J lost 4 bases, and 12 bases stayed unmatched. The CDR3 is 16 residues long. DNA for the CDR3: TGTGCCAGCAGCCCCCAGGGGACTAGCCCTGCATACGAGCAGTACTTC. Translation gives CASSPQGTSPAYEQYF.

This chain joins TRBV18 and TRBJ2-7, with D perhaps matching TRBD1 (5 bases). The V gene lost 3 bases and the J gene lost 6 bases, with 15 bases spanning the gap. Germline V lookup: CDR1 KGHSH, CDR2 LQKENI. This CDR3 has 14 residues. CDR3 amino acids: CASSPQGGSGEQYF. The CDR3 DNA reads TGTGCCAGCTCACCCCAGGGCGGATCGGGCGAGCAGTACTTC.

This clone has only one observation. The chain employs TRBV18 and TRBJ1-4; TRBD1 matches at 7 bases. The CDR3 contains 17 residues. V shed 4 bases, J shed 3 bases, and the junction held 11 bases outside the gene matches. Germline V gene lookup returns CDR1 KGHSH and CDR2 LQKENI. The CDR3 protein is CASSLNRQGASNEKLFF. The CDR3 coding sequence is TGTGCCAGCTCACTAAACCGACAGGGCGCCTCTAATGAAAAACTGTTTTTT.

Only a few counts were recorded for this clone. This chain uses TRBV18 with TRBJ1-2; unclear D gene. The CDR3 is 14 amino acids. Trimming left V 3 bases short and J 2 bases short, with 10 bases between. The germline gives CDR1 KGHSH, CDR2 LQKENI. The DNA of the CDR3 is TGTGCCAGCTCACCCGTACAGTGGAACTATGGCTACACCTTC. Its translation is CASSPVQWNYGYTF.

The chain couples TRBV28 to TRBJ2-1; D is unclear. The germline gives CDR1 MDHEN, CDR2 SYDVKM. The CDR3 length is 12 residues. V was pared by 3 bases and J by 10 bases, with 10 bases between. The CDR3, as DNA: TGTGCCAGCAGTTTTTTGTCTAACGAGCAGTTCTTC. It codes for CASSFLSNEQFF.

This clone was counted ten times or more. The chain has TRBV27 and TRBJ2-6; 8 bases align to TRBD2. The germline CDR1 and CDR2 sequences are MNHEY and SMNVEV (reference sequence). Germline trimming cut 1 base from V and 1 base from J; bases unmatched to any gene: 6. CDR3 length: 18 residues. The CDR3 loop is CASSLYAGGSSGANVLTF. CDR3 coding DNA: TGTGCCAGCAGTTTATACGCGGGAGGTTCGTCTGGGGCCAACGTCCTGACTTTC. The entire variable domain, with the rest obtained from reference TRBV27 and TRBJ2-6, is as follows: EAQVTQNPRYLITVTGKKLTVTCSQNMNHEYMSWYRQDPGLGLRQIYYSMNVEVTDKGDVPEGYKVSRKEKRNFPLILESPSPNQTSLYFCASSLYAGGSSGANVLTFGAGSRLTVL.

This chain joins TRBV7-2 and TRBJ1-1; D is undetermined. The CDR3 contains 13 residues. Germline loops: CDR1 SGHTA, CDR2 FQGNSA. Trimming pared 5 bases from V and 10 bases from J, leaving 17 bases between. CDR3 region: CASSPDLAPGAFF. CDR3 coding DNA: TGTGCCAGCAGCCCAGATTTGGCCCCGGGAGCTTTCTTT.

The rearrangement uses TRBV7-9 and TRBJ2-5, with D maybe TRBD2 (5 bases). Trimming pared 7 bases from V and 4 bases from J, leaving 19 bases between. Germline lookup yields CDR1 SEHNR and CDR2 FQNEAQ (reference sequence). The CDR3 contains 15 residues. The CDR3 is CASTLLEGLGETQYF. The CDR3 bases are TGTGCCAGCACTCTTCTTGAGGGTTTAGGAGAGACCCAGTACTTC.

J is TRBJ2-1 and V is TRBV12-5; the match to TRBD2 covers 8 bases. Losses at the gene ends were 1 base for V and 7 bases for J; bases not matched to a gene: 3. This CDR3 region has 14 residues. Germline V gives CDR1 LGHNT, CDR2 FRNRAP. The CDR3 region has the DNA TGTGCTAGTGGTTTGGCGGGAGGGAGGAATGAGCAGTTCTTC. Amino acids: CASGLAGGRNEQFF.

DNA of the CDR3: TGTGCTACCACCGGGACAGACGTAAATCAGCCCCAGCATTTT. This encodes CATTGTDVNQPQHF. J is TRBJ1-5 and V is TRBV28; 7 bases line up with TRBD1. Germline V gene lookup returns CDR1 MDHEN and CDR2 SYDVKM. CDR3 length equals 14 residues.

V usage is TRBV5-5 and J usage is TRBJ1-1; 8 positions match TRBD1. V lost 1 base, J lost 4 bases, and 3 bases stayed unmatched. Germline values: CDR1 SGHKS, CDR2 YYEKEE (reference sequence). There are 14 residues in the CDR3. Written as DNA, the CDR3 is TGTGCCAGCAGCTTGCCAGGGGGCATCACTGAAGCTTTCTTT. This translates into CASSLPGGITEAFF.